This T cell receptor (beta chain) was captured in a study of post-analysis software for immune sequencing data. Study outcomes and limitations: Compared against controls, patients with multiple sclerosis displayed significantly lower normalized Chao1 diversity. Among four to six TRBV segments more frequent in patients than controls were TRBV5-6, TRBV5-1 and TRBV20-1. Samples from one preparation batch, clustered by F measure, grouped strongly together.

CDR1 is DFQATT, CDR2 SNEGSKA, per germline (reference sequence). V shed 3 bases and J 11 bases; nucleotides not matched to a gene: 7. The CDR3 consists of 13 residues. Note on this clonotype: The target antigen is unknown.

TCR beta cDNA libraries included unique molecular identifiers. Input of roughly 1 to 11 million T cells yielded 500,000 to 550,000 cDNA molecules. TCRdb redid the calling of the PCR reads with MiXCR, one entry per CDR3 protein. The sample includes around 500,000 distinct CDR3 sequences, 34% of them seen just once. The sequencing sample was made of blood. V usage is TRBV20-1 and J usage is TRBJ2-5, with 12 bases matching TRBD2. The clonotype was recovered from a girl aged 2-17 years with multiple sclerosis. In nucleotides, the CDR3 is TGCAGTGCTAGTAGACTAGCGGGGGTTGAGCAGTACTTC. Residues: CSASRLAGVEQYF.